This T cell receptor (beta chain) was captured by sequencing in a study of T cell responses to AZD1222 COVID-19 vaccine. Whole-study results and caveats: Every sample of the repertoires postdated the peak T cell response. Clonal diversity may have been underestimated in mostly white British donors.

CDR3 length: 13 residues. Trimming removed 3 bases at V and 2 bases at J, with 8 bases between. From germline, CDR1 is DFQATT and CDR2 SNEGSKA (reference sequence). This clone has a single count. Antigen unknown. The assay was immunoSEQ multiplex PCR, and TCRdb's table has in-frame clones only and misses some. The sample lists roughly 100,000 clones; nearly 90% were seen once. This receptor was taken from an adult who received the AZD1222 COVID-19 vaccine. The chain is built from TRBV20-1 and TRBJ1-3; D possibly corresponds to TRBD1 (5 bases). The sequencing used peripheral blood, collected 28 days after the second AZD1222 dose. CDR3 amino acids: CSASGGTGNTIYF. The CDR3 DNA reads TGCAGTGCTAGTGGGGGGACTGGAAACACCATATATTTT.